This TCR beta chain originates from a study of brain T cells in children with intractable seizures. Only cases whose brain tissue showed the highest T cell transcript signatures were sequenced. Pre-surgery treatment included at least one anti-epileptic drug. This CDR3 region has 15 residues. The trim removed 6 bases at V and 3 bases at J, leaving 5 bases unmatched. Produced via immunoSEQ multiplex PCR; TCRdb's table is partial and in-frame only. In the table there are about 22,000 clones, around 94% of which are singletons. This sequence was found in a boy between 10 and 17 years old with focal cortical dysplasia and intractable seizures. V is TRBV23-1 and J is TRBJ1-5; 10 bases map to TRBD1. TRBV23-1 is filed as an ORF, its function uncertain. Sample: peripheral blood, taken at surgery. The CDR3 DNA reads as TGCGCCAGCAGGGAGACAGGGGGCTACAATCAGCCCCAGCATTTT. Its protein product is CASRETGGYNQPQHF.